Listed below are T cell receptor beta chains from one sample, sequenced in a study of OX40 agonist ivuxolimab in advanced cancers. Only in-frame clones appear in the TCRdb table, and some are missing; sequencing was by immunoSEQ multiplex PCR. The sample has roughly 120,000 clones, less than 95% seen once; the top ten hold 0.8% to 1%. This specimen consisted of CD4+ or CD8+ T cells sorted from blood, obtained in a trial of the OX40 agonist ivuxolimab. These receptors were obtained from an adult with an advanced solid tumor such as melanoma, head and neck, liver or kidney cancer. The conserved cysteine and the conserved F or W are not part of the CDR3 here. Each record gives: V gene, CDR3 protein.

TRBV4-2 ASSGLAGGPGAGELF
TRBV11-2 ASSSSGTRVPQF
TRBV28 ASSLNGRGRTDTQY
TRBV28 ASSLGLVNEQF
TRBV15 ATSRRTSGSYEQY
TRBV27 ASRTGVREKLF
TRBV5-1 ASSLAPGQGGEQY
TRBV6-5 ASSSTTQRTEAF
TRBV28 ASSSSPGLDSPLH
TRBV11-3 ASSLGVAGGRDEQF
TRBV10-1 ASSEEQGYTEAF
TRBV5-8 ASSLVPGVAYNEQF
TRBV7-9 ASSPRPGRTSSGNTIY
TRBV9 ASSGGLDYEQY
TRBV27 ASSPSGFSSYNEQF
TRBV28 ASSLSAAFGSYEQY
TRBV5-5 ASSFSSGRETQY
TRBV6-4 ASSPPGANVLT
TRBV7-3 ASSSSSGRTTGELF
TRBV6-1 ASSGQVVLNTEAF